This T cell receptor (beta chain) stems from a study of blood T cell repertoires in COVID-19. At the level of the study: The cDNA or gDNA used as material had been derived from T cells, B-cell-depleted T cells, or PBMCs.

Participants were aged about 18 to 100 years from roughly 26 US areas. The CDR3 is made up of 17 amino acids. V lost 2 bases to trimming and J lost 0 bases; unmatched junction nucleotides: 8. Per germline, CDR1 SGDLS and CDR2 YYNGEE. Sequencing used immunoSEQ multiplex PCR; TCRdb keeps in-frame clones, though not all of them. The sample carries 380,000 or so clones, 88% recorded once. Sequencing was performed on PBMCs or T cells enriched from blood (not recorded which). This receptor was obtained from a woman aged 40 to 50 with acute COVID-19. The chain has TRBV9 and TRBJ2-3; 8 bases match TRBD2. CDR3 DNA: TGTGCCAGCAGCGTGCCCCGACTAGCGACTAGCACAGATACGCAGTATTTT. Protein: CASSVPRLATSTDTQYF.